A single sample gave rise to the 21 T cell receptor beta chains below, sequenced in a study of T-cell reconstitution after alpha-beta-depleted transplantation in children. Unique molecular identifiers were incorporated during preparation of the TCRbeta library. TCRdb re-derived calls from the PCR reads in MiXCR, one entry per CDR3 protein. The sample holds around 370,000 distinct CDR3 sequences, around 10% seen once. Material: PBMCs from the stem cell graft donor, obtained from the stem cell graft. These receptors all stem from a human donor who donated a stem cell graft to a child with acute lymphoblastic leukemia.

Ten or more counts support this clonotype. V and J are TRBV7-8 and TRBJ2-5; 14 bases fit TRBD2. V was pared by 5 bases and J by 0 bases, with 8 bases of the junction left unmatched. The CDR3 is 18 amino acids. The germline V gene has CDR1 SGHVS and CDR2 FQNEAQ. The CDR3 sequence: CASSPYRLAGGYQETQYF. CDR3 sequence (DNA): TGTGCCAGCAGCCCCTACCGACTAGCGGGAGGGTACCAAGAGACCCAGTACTTC. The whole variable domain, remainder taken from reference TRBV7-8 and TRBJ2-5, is GAGVSQSPRYKVAKRGQDVALRCDPISGHVSLFWYQQALGQGPEFLTYFQNEAQLDKSGLPSDRFFAERPEGSVSTLKIQRTQQEDSAVYLCASSPYRLAGGYQETQYFGPGTRLLVL.

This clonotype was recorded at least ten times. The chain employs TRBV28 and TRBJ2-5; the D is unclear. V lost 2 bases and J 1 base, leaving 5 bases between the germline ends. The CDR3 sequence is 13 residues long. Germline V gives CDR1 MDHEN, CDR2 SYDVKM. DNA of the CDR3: TGTGCCAGCAGTTTAGGTCTCCAAGAGACCCAGTACTTC. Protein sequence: CASSLGLQETQYF.

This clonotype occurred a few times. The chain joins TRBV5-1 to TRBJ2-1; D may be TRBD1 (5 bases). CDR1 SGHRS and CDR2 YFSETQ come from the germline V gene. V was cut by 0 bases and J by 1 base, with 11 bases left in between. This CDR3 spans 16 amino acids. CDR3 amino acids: CASSLALGQSYNEQFF. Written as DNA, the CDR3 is TGCGCCAGCAGCTTGGCGCTTGGACAATCCTACAATGAGCAGTTCTTC.

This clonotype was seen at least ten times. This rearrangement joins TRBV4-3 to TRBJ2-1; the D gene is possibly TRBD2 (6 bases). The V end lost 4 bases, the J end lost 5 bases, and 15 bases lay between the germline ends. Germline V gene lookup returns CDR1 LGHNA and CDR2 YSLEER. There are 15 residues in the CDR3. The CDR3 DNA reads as TGCGCCAGCAGCCCGGGGGTAGCGGCCAACAATGAGCAGTTCTTC. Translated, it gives CASSPGVAANNEQFF.

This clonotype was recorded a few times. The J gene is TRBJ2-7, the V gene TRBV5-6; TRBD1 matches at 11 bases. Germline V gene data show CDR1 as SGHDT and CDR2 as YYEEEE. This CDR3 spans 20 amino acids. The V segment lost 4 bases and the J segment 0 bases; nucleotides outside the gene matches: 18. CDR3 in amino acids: CASSVGGQGDLSGPSYEQYF. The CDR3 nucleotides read TGTGCCAGCAGCGTTGGGGGACAGGGGGATTTGTCGGGCCCCTCCTACGAGCAGTACTTC.

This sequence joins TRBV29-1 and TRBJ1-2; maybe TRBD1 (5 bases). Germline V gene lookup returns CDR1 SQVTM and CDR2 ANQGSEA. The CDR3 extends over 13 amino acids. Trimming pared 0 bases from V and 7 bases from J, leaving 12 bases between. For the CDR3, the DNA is TGCAGCGTTGAAGACCCTCCGGGGGGTGGCTACACCTTC. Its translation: CSVEDPPGGGYTF.

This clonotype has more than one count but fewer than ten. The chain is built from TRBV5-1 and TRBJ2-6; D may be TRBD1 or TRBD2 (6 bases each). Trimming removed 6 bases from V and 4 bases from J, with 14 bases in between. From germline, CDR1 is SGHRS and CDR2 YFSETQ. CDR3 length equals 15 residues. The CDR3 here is CASTRGVTGANVLTF. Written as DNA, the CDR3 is TGCGCCAGCACGAGGGGGGTAACCGGGGCCAACGTCCTGACTTTC.

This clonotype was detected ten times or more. The CDR3 loop reads CSVRTLRSEPQHF. CDR3 DNA: TGCAGCGTCCGAACCCTGCGTTCGGAGCCCCAGCATTTT. This sequence joins TRBV29-1 and TRBJ1-5; no clear D. This CDR3 is 13 amino acids long. V lost 6 bases and J 8 bases, leaving 17 bases between the germline ends. Germline V lookup: CDR1 SQVTM, CDR2 ANQGSEA.

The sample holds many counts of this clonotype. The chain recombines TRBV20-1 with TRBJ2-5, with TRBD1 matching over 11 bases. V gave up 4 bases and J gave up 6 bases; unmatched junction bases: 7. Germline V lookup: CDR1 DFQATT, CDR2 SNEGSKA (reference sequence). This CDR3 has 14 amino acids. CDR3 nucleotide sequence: TGCAGTGCTAAAGACGGACAGGGGGCGAAGACCCAGTACTTC. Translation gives CSAKDGQGAKTQYF.

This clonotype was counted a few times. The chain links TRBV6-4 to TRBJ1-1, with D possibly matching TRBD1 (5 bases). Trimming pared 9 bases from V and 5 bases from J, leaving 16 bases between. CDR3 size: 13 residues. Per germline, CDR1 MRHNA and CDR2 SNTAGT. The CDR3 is CASRGVGTTEAFF. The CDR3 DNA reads TGTGCCAGTCGGGGGGTCGGAACGACTGAAGCTTTCTTT.

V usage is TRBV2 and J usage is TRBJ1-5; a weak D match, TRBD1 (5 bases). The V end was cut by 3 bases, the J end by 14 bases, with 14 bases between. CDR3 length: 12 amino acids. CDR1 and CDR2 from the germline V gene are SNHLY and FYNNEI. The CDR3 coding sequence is TGTGCCAGCAGTGACTATGAAAACAGGAAGCATTTT. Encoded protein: CASSDYENRKHF.

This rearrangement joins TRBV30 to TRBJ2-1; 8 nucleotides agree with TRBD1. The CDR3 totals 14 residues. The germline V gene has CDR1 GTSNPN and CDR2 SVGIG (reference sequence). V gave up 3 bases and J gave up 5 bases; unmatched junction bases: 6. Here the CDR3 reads CAWRDGQGDNEQFF. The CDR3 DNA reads TGTGCCTGGAGGGACGGACAGGGAGACAATGAGCAGTTCTTC.

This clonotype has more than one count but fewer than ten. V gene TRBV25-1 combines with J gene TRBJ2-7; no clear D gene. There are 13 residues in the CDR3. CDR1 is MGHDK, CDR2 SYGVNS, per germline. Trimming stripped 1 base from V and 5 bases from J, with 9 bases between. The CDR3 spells CASSELGGHEQYF. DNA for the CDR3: TGTGCCAGCAGTGAATTAGGTGGTCACGAGCAGTACTTC.

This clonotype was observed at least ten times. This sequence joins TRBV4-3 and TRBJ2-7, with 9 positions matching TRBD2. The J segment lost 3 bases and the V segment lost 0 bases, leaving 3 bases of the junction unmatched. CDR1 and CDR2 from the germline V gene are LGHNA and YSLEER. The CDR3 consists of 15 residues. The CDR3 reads CASSQEREGLYEQYF. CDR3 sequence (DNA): TGCGCCAGCAGCCAAGAGCGGGAGGGCCTCTACGAGCAGTACTTC.

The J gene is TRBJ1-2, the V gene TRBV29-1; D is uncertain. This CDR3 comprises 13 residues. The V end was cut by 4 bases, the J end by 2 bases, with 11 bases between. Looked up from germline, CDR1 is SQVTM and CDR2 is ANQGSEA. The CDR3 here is CSVGERGNYGYTF. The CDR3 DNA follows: TGCAGCGTTGGTGAGAGAGGAAACTATGGCTACACCTTC.

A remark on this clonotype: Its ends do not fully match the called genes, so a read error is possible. CDR3 loop: CATSSELGLAGVGELFF. CDR3 bases: TGTGCCACCAGCTCCGAGTTGGGACTAGCAGGGGTCGGGGAGCTGTTTTTT. The V and J genes are TRBV5-5 and TRBJ2-2, with 9 bases that match TRBD2. From germline, CDR1 is SGHKS and CDR2 YYEKEE (reference sequence). The CDR3 spans 17 residues.

CDR3 residues: CASIPNPSQETQYF. DNA of the CDR3: TGTGCCAGCATCCCGAACCCTAGTCAAGAGACCCAGTACTTC. The chain has TRBV6-5 and TRBJ2-5; no reliable D call. Germline assignment: CDR1 MNHEY and CDR2 SVGAGI. The CDR3 is 14 amino acids. Trimming removed 7 bases from V and 2 bases from J, with 14 bases in between.

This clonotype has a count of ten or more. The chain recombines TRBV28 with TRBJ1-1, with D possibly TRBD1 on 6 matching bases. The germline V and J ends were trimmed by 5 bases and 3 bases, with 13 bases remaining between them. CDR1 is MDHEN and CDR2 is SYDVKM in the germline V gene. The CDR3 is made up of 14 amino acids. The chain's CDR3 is CASSLTQGYTEAFF. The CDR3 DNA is TGTGCCAGCAGTCTCACCCAGGGGTACACTGAAGCTTTCTTT.

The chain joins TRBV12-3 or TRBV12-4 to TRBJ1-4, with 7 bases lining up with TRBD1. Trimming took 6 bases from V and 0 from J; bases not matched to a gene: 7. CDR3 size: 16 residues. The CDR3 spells CASSRDSRSTNEKLFF. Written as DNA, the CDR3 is TGTGCCAGCAGCCGGGACAGCCGGTCAACTAATGAAAAACTGTTTTTT.

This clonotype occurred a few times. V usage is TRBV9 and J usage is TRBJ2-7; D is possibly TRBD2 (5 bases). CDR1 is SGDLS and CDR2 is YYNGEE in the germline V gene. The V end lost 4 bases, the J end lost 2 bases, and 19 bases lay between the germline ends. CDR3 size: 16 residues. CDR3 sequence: CASSPWWLADTYEQYF. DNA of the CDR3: TGTGCCAGCAGCCCCTGGTGGCTAGCTGACACCTACGAGCAGTACTTC.

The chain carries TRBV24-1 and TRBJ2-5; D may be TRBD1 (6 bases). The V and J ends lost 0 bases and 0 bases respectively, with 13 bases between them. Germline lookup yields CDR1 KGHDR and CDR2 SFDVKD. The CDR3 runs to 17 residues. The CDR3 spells CATSDLPRGRDQETQYF. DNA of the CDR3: TGTGCCACCAGTGATTTGCCCAGGGGAAGAGACCAAGAGACCCAGTACTTC.